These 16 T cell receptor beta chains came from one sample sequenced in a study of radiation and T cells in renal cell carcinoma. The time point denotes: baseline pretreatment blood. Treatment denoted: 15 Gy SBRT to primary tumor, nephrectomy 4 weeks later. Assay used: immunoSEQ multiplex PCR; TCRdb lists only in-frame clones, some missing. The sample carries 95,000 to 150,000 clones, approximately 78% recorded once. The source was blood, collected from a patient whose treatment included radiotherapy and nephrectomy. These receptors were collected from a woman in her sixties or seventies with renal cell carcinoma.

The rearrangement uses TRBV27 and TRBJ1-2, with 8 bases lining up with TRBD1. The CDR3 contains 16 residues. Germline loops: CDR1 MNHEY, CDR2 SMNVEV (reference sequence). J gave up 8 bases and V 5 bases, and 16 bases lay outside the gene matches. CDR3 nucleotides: TGTGCCAGCAGTCTCATGAGTGGGACAGGATTTAGGGGCTACACCTTC. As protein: CASSLMSGTGFRGYTF.

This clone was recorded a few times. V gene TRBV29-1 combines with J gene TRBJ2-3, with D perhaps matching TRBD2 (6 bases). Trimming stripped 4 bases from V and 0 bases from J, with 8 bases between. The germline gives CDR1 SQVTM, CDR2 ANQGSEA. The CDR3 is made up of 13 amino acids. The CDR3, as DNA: TGCAGCGTTGGGACTACTAGCACAGATACGCAGTATTTT. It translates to CSVGTTSTDTQYF.

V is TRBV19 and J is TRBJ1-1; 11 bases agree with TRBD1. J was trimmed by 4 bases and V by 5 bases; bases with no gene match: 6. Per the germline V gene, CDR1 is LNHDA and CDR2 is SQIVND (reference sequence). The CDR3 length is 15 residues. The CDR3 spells CASSPIGQGATEAFF. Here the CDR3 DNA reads TGTGCCAGTAGTCCCATAGGACAGGGGGCCACTGAAGCTTTCTTT.

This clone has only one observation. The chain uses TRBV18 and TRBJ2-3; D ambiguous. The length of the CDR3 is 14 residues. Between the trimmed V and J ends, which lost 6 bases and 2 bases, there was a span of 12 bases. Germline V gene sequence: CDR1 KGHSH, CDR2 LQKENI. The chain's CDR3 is CASSPSRLTDTQYF. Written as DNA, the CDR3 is TGTGCCAGCTCCCCCAGCAGGCTCACAGATACGCAGTATTTT. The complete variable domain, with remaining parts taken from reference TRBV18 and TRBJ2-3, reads NAGVMQNPRHLVRRRGQEARLRCSPMKGHSHVYWYRQLPEEGLKFMVYLQKENIIDESGMPKERFSAEFPKEGPSILRIQQVVRGDSAAYFCASSPSRLTDTQYFGPGTRLTVL.

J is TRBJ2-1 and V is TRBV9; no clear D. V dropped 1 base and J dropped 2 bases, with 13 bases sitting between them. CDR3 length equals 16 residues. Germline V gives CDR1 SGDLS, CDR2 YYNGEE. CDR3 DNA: TGTGCCAGCAGCGTAATACCGGGTGCCGCCTACAATGAGCAGTTCTTC. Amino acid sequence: CASSVIPGAAYNEQFF. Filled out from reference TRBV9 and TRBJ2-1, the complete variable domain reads DSGVTQTPKHLITATGQRVTLRCSPRSGDLSVYWYQQSLDQGLQFLIQYYNGEERAKGNILERFSAQQFPDLHSELNLSSLELGDSALYFCASSVIPGAAYNEQFFGPGTRLTVL.

CDR3 coding DNA: TGTGCCAGCAGTTACTCCAGGGGGGCCATGAACACTGAAGCTTTCTTT. Residues: CASSYSRGAMNTEAFF. The V and J genes are TRBV6-5 and TRBJ1-1, with 7 nucleotides matching TRBD1. The CDR3 contains 16 residues. Per the germline V gene, CDR1 is MNHEY and CDR2 is SVGAGI. With V trimmed by 0 bases and J by 0 bases, 4 bases remained unmatched.

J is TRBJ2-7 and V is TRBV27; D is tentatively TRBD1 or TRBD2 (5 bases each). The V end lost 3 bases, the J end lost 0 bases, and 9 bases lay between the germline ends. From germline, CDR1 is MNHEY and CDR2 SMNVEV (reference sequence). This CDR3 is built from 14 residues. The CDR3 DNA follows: TGTGCCAGCAGTTTGAGGGGCCTCTCCTACGAGCAGTACTTC. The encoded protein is CASSLRGLSYEQYF.

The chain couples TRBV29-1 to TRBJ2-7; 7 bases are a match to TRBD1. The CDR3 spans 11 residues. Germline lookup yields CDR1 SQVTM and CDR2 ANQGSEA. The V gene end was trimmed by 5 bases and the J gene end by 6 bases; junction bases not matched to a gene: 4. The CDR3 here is CSVYGTVEQYF. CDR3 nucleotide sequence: TGCAGCGTTTATGGGACAGTCGAGCAGTACTTC.

The CDR3 reads CASRGQSAYEQYF. CDR3 sequence (DNA): TGTGCCAGCAGGGGACAGTCGGCCTACGAGCAGTACTTC. This sequence joins TRBV6-1 and TRBJ2-7, with TRBD1 matching over 7 bases. Per the germline V gene, CDR1 is MNHNS and CDR2 is SASEGT. CDR3 length: 13 amino acids. With 6 bases clipped from V and 2 bases from J, the junction kept 4 bases outside the gene matches.

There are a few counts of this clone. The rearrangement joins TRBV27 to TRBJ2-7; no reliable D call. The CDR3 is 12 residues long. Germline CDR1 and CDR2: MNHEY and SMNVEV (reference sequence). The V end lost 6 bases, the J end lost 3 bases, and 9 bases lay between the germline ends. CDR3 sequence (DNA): TGTGCCAGCAGGGGAAACAACTACGAGCAGTACTTC. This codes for CASRGNNYEQYF.

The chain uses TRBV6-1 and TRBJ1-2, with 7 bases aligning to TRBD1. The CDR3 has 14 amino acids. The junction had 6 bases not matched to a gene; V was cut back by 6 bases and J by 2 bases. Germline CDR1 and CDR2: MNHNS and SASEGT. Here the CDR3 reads CASSQGVLNYGYTF. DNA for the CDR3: TGTGCCAGCAGCCAGGGGGTTCTAAACTATGGCTACACCTTC.

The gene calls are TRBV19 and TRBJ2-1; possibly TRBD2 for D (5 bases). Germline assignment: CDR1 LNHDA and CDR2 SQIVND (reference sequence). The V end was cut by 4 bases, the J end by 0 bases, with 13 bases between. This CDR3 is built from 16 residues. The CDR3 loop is CASSRPGSSSYNEQFF. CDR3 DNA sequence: TGTGCCAGTAGTAGACCGGGATCGAGCTCCTACAATGAGCAGTTCTTC. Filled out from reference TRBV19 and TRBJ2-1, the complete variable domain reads DGGITQSPKYLFRKEGQNVTLSCEQNLNHDAMYWYRQDPGQGLRLIYYSQIVNDFQKGDIAEGYSVSREKKESFPLTVTSAQKNPTAFYLCASSRPGSSSYNEQFFGPGTRLTVL.

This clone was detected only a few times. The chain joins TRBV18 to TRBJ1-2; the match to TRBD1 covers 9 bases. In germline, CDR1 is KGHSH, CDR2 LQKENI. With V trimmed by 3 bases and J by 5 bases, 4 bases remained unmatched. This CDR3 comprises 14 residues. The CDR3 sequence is CASSPGTGQYGYTF. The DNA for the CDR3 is TGTGCCAGCTCACCCGGGACAGGGCAATATGGCTACACCTTC.

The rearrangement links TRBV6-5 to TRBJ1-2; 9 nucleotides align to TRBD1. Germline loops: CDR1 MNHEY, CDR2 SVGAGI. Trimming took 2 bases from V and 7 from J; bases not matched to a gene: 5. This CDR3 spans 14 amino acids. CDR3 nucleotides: TGTGCCAGCAGTTACGCGGACAGGGGCGGTGGCTACACCTTC. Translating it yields CASSYADRGGGYTF.

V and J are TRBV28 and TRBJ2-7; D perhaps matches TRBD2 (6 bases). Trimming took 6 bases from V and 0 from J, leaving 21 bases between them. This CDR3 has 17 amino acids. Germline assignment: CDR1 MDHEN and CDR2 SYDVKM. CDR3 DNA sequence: TGTGCCAGCAGGCGGGACCTTAATGCTGACCTCTCCTACGAGCAGTACTTC. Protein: CASRRDLNADLSYEQYF. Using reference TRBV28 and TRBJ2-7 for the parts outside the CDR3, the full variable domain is DVKVTQSSRYLVKRTGEKVFLECVQDMDHENMFWYRQDPGLGLRLIYFSYDVKMKEKGDIPEGYSVSREKKERFSLILESASTNQTSMYLCASRRDLNADLSYEQYFGPGTRLTVT.

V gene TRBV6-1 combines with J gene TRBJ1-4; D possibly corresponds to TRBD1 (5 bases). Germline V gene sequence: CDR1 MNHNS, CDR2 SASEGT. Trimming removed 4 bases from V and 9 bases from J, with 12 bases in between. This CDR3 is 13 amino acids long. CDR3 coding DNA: TGTGCCAGCAGTGTTCCAGGGATGAAAAAACTGTTTTTT. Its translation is CASSVPGMKKLFF.